The 24 T cell receptor beta chains below all came from one sample that was sequenced in a study of graft-versus-host responses after intestinal transplantation. TCRdb keeps only in-frame clones here, not all; method: immunoSEQ multiplex PCR. The sample holds about 8,000 clones, over 95% seen once. The sequencing here drew on PBMCs, taken 23 days after intestinal transplant. These receptors were obtained from a human patient who received an intestinal transplant, so some T cells may come from the graft donor.

In this sample, this clone turned up once. The chain is built from TRBV4-2 and TRBJ2-1, with D tentatively TRBD1 or TRBD2 (5 bases each). This CDR3 is built from 16 residues. Trimming shortened V by 11 bases and J by 5 bases, and 25 bases separated the two germline ends. Germline CDR1 reads LGHNA; CDR2 reads YNFKEQ. The CDR3 protein is CAPFSGWGYEDNEQFF. As DNA, the CDR3 is TGTGCCCCATTCTCGGGGTGGGGCTATGAGGACAATGAGCAGTTCTTC.

The rearrangement uses TRBV29-1 and TRBJ2-5; D is unresolved. The V gene's germline CDR1 is SQVTM and CDR2 ANQGSEA. Trimming pared 5 bases from V and 2 bases from J, leaving 9 bases between. The CDR3 runs 12 residues. The CDR3 region is CSVRQIQETQYF. In DNA, the CDR3 is TGCAGCGTTCGTCAGATTCAAGAGACCCAGTACTTC.

This clone appeared a single time. J is TRBJ1-2 and V is TRBV5-4, with TRBD1 identical over 12 bases. The CDR3 covers 17 residues. Germline lookup yields CDR1 SGHNT and CDR2 YYREEE (reference sequence). V was pared by 0 bases and J by 8 bases, with 11 bases of the junction left unmatched. CDR3 coding DNA: TGTGCCAGCAGCTTGGGGGGACAGGGGGCATTATTGGGCGGCTACACCTTC. This sequence encodes CASSLGGQGALLGGYTF.

The chain carries TRBV9 and TRBJ2-1; 11 nucleotides line up with TRBD2. The J segment lost 8 bases and the V segment lost 3 bases, leaving 4 bases of the junction unmatched. This CDR3 region has 14 residues. The germline V gene has CDR1 SGDLS and CDR2 YYNGEE. CDR3 in DNA: TGTGCCAGCAGCGCTAGCGGGAGGCCACATGAGCAGTTCTTC. It is translated as CASSASGRPHEQFF.

The rearrangement uses TRBV28 and TRBJ1-1; D is unclear. This CDR3 has 13 amino acids. Germline V CDR1 and CDR2: MDHEN, SYDVKM. The V gene lost 2 bases and the J gene lost 1 base, with 5 bases spanning the gap. DNA for the CDR3: TGTGCCAGCAGTTTAATAGGGAACACTGAAGCTTTCTTT. Its protein product is CASSLIGNTEAFF.

This chain connects TRBV4-2 to TRBJ2-2; TRBD2 matches at 7 bases. The CDR3 is made up of 15 amino acids. V lost 5 bases to trimming and J lost 0 bases; unmatched junction nucleotides: 3. Germline V CDR1 and CDR2: LGHNA, YNFKEQ. DNA of the CDR3: TGTGCCAGCAGCGCTGGACTAGCGAACACCGGGGAGCTGTTTTTT. Amino acid sequence: CASSAGLANTGELFF.

The gene calls are TRBV27 and TRBJ1-1; 10 bases match TRBD1. Germline V lookup: CDR1 MNHEY, CDR2 SMNVEV (reference sequence). The CDR3 contains 13 residues. V gave up 6 bases and J gave up 9 bases; unmatched junction bases: 7. The CDR3 DNA sequence: TGTGCCAGCAGCCCGGACAGGGGGGGTAAAGCTTTCTTT. Its translation is CASSPDRGGKAFF.

The chain links TRBV6-5 to TRBJ1-1; the match to TRBD1 covers 7 bases. CDR1 is MNHEY and CDR2 is SVGAGI in the germline V gene. V shed 10 bases, J shed 1 base, and the junction held 12 bases outside the gene matches. The CDR3 spans 15 residues. CDR3 residues: CATSRGQSTNTEAFF. The CDR3 DNA follows: TGTGCCACCTCTAGGGGACAGAGTACGAACACTGAAGCTTTCTTT.

The V gene is TRBV29-1, the J gene TRBJ2-2; TRBD1 or TRBD2 may be the D gene (5 bases each). Per germline, CDR1 SQVTM and CDR2 ANQGSEA. V dropped 6 bases and J dropped 4 bases, with 15 bases sitting between them. CDR3 length equals 14 residues. CDR3 in DNA: TGCAGCGTCGCCGGGACGGCTTCCACCGGGGAGCTGTTTTTT. It encodes CSVAGTASTGELFF.

The rearrangement joins TRBV5-1 to TRBJ2-7; D might be TRBD1 (6 bases). This CDR3 has 15 residues. Germline assignment: CDR1 SGHRS and CDR2 YFSETQ. V gave up 4 bases and J gave up 4 bases, with 18 bases separating them. The CDR3 loop is CASSPLPGATYEQYF. The CDR3 DNA sequence: TGCGCCAGCAGCCCGTTACCAGGGGCAACTTACGAGCAGTACTTC.

The V and J genes are TRBV7-9 and TRBJ2-7, with TRBD1 as a possible D gene (6 bases). The CDR3 contains 16 residues. In germline, CDR1 is SEHNR, CDR2 FQNEAQ (reference sequence). V lost 5 bases and J 0 bases, leaving 17 bases between the germline ends. CDR3 loop: CASSPDSGARSYEQYF. CDR3 DNA: TGTGCCAGCAGCCCAGACTCAGGGGCCCGCTCCTACGAGCAGTACTTC.

This chain connects TRBV21-1 to TRBJ2-5; whether TRBD2, the table's D call, matches the DNA was not checked. TRBV21-1 is termed a pseudogene. The CDR3 runs 14 residues. Here the CDR3 DNA reads TGTGCCAGCAGCACACCTGCTACCCAAGAGACCCAGTACTTC. Translating it yields CASSTPATQETQYF.

The V and J genes are TRBV27 and TRBJ2-7; 9 bases fit TRBD2. CDR3 length: 15 residues. Germline V gene sequence: CDR1 MNHEY, CDR2 SMNVEV (reference sequence). V was pared by 4 bases and J by 0 bases, with 4 bases of the junction left unmatched. The CDR3 DNA sequence: TGTGCCAGCAGTTCCCGGACTAGCGCCTCCTACGAGCAGTACTTC. Translating gives CASSSRTSASYEQYF.

The V and J genes are TRBV5-6 and TRBJ2-7; 8 nucleotides align to TRBD1. CDR3 length: 16 residues. Germline V CDR1 and CDR2: SGHDT, YYEEEE. V lost 3 bases and J lost 1; bases outside the gene matches: 9. CDR3 DNA: TGTGCCAGCAGCTACCGGGACAGGCCTCGGTCCTACGAGCAGTACTTC. This gives the protein CASSYRDRPRSYEQYF.

This chain links TRBV4-2 with TRBJ2-7; D unclear. Germline CDR1 is LGHNA and CDR2 is YNFKEQ. The length of the CDR3 is 15 residues. Trimming removed 1 base at V and 2 bases at J, with 12 bases between. CDR3 loop: CASSQGYSGTYEQYF. The CDR3, as DNA: TGTGCCAGCAGCCAAGGGTACAGTGGTACCTACGAGCAGTACTTC.

The rearrangement joins TRBV9 to TRBJ2-2; D may correspond to TRBD1 or TRBD2 (5 bases each). This CDR3 region has 15 residues. From germline, CDR1 is SGDLS and CDR2 YYNGEE. The V end was cut by 0 bases, the J end by 6 bases, with 12 bases between. Written as DNA, the CDR3 is TGTGCCAGCAGCGTAGCGAGAGGGGTGCCCGGGGAGCTGTTTTTT. It is translated as CASSVARGVPGELFF.

V usage is TRBV9 and J usage is TRBJ1-1, with 7 bases fitting TRBD1. Germline V CDR1 and CDR2: SGDLS, YYNGEE. Losses at the gene ends were 0 bases for V and 0 bases for J; bases not matched to a gene: 8. The CDR3 sequence is 17 residues long. The CDR3 sequence: CASSVGKGGIMNTEAFF. The CDR3 bases are TGTGCCAGCAGCGTAGGTAAAGGGGGCATAATGAACACTGAAGCTTTCTTT.

V is TRBV9 and J is TRBJ2-5, with unresolved D. Trimming shortened V by 0 bases and J by 4 bases, and 10 bases separated the two germline ends. Germline CDR1 and CDR2: SGDLS and YYNGEE. This CDR3 is built from 14 residues. The CDR3, as DNA: TGTGCCAGCAGCGTAGGGGCGCCAGGAGAGACCCAGTACTTC. It translates to CASSVGAPGETQYF.

This chain connects TRBV5-8 to TRBJ1-5; possible D gene TRBD1, 5 bases. This CDR3 region has 16 residues. Trimming took 4 bases from V and 0 from J, leaving 14 bases between them. Germline assignment: CDR1 SGHTS and CDR2 YDEGEE. The CDR3 DNA reads as TGTGCCAGCAGCCTACCAGGGCACGGTAGCAATCAGCCCCAGCATTTT. This gives the protein CASSLPGHGSNQPQHF.

The chain joins TRBV4-2 to TRBJ1-2; TRBD1 is a possible D gene (5 bases). The ends were cut back, 4 bases at V and 4 bases at J, with 13 bases in the middle. This CDR3 spans 14 amino acids. Looked up from germline, CDR1 is LGHNA and CDR2 is YNFKEQ. The CDR3 loop reads CASSLPEGSYGYTF. In nucleotides, the CDR3 is TGTGCCAGCAGCCTCCCCGAGGGGTCCTATGGCTACACCTTC.

CDR3 nucleotide sequence: TGTGCCTGGAGTGATGAGGGATGGTCACCCCTCCACTTT. Its translation is CAWSDEGWSPLHF. This sequence joins TRBV30 and TRBJ1-6; D is undetermined. Germline CDR1 reads GTSNPN; CDR2 reads SVGIG (reference sequence). This CDR3 is built from 13 residues. V lost 1 base and J 10 bases, leaving 11 bases between the germline ends.

The rearrangement joins TRBV14 to TRBJ1-3; a possible D gene is TRBD1 (6 bases). The CDR3 is 16 amino acids. In germline, CDR1 is SGHDN, CDR2 FVKESK. Trimming pared 3 bases from V and 0 bases from J, leaving 12 bases between. This chain's CDR3 is CASSHPRGNSGNTIYF. The CDR3 region has the DNA TGTGCCAGCAGCCACCCCAGGGGTAACTCTGGAAACACCATATATTTT.

The rearrangement links TRBV19 to TRBJ2-3; no definite D call. CDR1 LNHDA and CDR2 SQIVND come from the germline V gene (reference sequence). Deletions cut 10 bases from V and 0 bases from J, with 8 bases between. The CDR3 is 12 amino acids. The chain's CDR3 is CAISTSTDTQYF. The CDR3 coding sequence is TGTGCCATTTCGACTAGCACAGATACGCAGTATTTT.

V usage is TRBV29-1 and J usage is TRBJ2-3, with 8 bases aligning to TRBD2. This CDR3 is 14 amino acids long. Germline CDR1 reads SQVTM; CDR2 reads ANQGSEA. V was clipped by 1 base and J by 0 bases; unmatched bases: 0. CDR3 region: CSVEGLASTDTQYF. CDR3 coding DNA: TGCAGCGTTGAAGGACTAGCGAGCACAGATACGCAGTATTTT.